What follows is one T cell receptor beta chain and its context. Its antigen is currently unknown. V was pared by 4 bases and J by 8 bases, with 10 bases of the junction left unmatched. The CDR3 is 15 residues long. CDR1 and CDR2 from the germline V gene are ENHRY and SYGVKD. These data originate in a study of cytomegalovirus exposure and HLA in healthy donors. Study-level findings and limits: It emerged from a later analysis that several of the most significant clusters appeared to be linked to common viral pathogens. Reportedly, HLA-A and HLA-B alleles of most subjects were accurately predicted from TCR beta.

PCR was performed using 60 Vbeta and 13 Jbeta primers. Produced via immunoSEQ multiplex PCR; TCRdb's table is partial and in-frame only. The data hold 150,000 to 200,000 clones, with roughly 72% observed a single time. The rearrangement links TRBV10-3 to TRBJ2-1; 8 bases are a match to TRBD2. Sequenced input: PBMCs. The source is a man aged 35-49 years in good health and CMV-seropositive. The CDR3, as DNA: TGTGCCATCAGTGGAACCGGGACTAGGGGCGATGAGCAGTTCTTC. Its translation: CAISGTGTRGDEQFF.